Presented here are 30 T cell receptor beta chains from one specimen sequenced in a study of human T cells and chemical hapten exposure. As for time point: pre-sensitization, week 0. The treatment was: therapeutic diphenylcyclopropenone sensitization with weekly scalp DPC. Each CDR3 protein gets one entry after TCRdb re-called the RACE reads with MiXCR. The table lists roughly 380,000 distinct CDR3 sequences, 5% to 6.5% of them singletons, with 2% to 3% in the top ten. The source was whole blood, collected in connection with sensitization to the hapten diphenylcyclopropenone (DPC). Receptors originate from a woman between 45 and 60 years old with alopecia areata. Some clones in this sample may be carry-over from other donors' samples.

Many counts were recorded for this clonotype. V and J are TRBV4-1 and TRBJ2-2; 7 positions agree with TRBD1. V dropped 4 bases and J dropped 1; count of bases not matched to a gene: 3. The CDR3 loop spans 15 amino acids. Per germline, CDR1 MGHRA and CDR2 YSYEKL. For the CDR3, the DNA is TGCGCCAGCAGCCCGGGGACAGTGAACACCGGGGAGCTGTTTTTT. Its translation is CASSPGTVNTGELFF.

The gene calls are TRBV28 and TRBJ2-1; TRBD1 matches 10 bases. The J segment lost 6 bases and the V segment lost 5 bases, leaving 10 bases of the junction unmatched. CDR3 size: 16 residues. The germline CDR1 and CDR2 sequences are MDHEN and SYDVKM. CDR3 residues: CASSLTGTGVPNEQFF. The CDR3 bases are TGTGCCAGCAGTCTCACGGGGACAGGGGTCCCCAATGAGCAGTTCTTC. Based on the CDR3 plus reference TRBV28 and TRBJ2-1, the full variable domain is DVKVTQSSRYLVKRTGEKVFLECVQDMDHENMFWYRQDPGLGLRLIYFSYDVKMKEKGDIPEGYSVSREKKERFSLILESASTNQTSMYLCASSLTGTGVPNEQFFGPGTRLTVL.

This clonotype was picked up many times. The chain uses TRBV9 and TRBJ2-7; TRBD2 agrees at 11 bases. Germline V gene sequence: CDR1 SGDLS, CDR2 YYNGEE. With 5 bases clipped from V and 3 bases from J, the junction kept 16 bases outside the gene matches. The CDR3 is made up of 18 amino acids. CDR3 sequence (DNA): TGTGCCAGCAGTGGGAACCCATTGACTAGCGGGAATGACTACGAGCAGTACTTC. Residues: CASSGNPLTSGNDYEQYF. Full variable domain (remainder filled in from reference TRBV9 and TRBJ2-7): DSGVTQTPKHLITATGQRVTLRCSPRSGDLSVYWYQQSLDQGLQFLIQYYNGEERAKGNILERFSAQQFPDLHSELNLSSLELGDSALYFCASSGNPLTSGNDYEQYFGPGTRLTVT.

The chain carries TRBV9 and TRBJ1-2; 8 bases are a match to TRBD1. Germline V gene data show CDR1 as SGDLS and CDR2 as YYNGEE. This CDR3 contains 14 residues. V lost 3 bases, J lost 6 bases, and 7 bases stayed unmatched. For the CDR3, the DNA is TGTGCCAGCAGCGAGAGGAGGACAGGGAATGGCTACACCTTC. Translated, it gives CASSERRTGNGYTF.

In its sample, this clonotype was seen many times. V usage is TRBV7-3 and J usage is TRBJ2-2; maybe TRBD2 (5 bases). Trimming removed 5 bases at V and 0 bases at J, with 10 bases between. Per the germline V gene, CDR1 is SGHTA and CDR2 is FQGTGA. The CDR3 covers 15 residues. CDR3 in amino acids: CASSPAGANTGELFF. CDR3 nucleotide sequence: TGTGCCAGCAGCCCCGCCGGGGCGAACACCGGGGAGCTGTTTTTT.

This clonotype was found a few times. The V and J genes are TRBV9 and TRBJ1-4; unclear D gene. CDR1 is SGDLS and CDR2 is YYNGEE in the germline V gene. This CDR3 region has 12 residues. Trimming took 3 bases from V and 8 from J, leaving 8 bases between them. Here the CDR3 reads CASSADLEKLFF. DNA for the CDR3: TGTGCCAGCAGCGCGGACCTAGAAAAACTGTTTTTT.

This clonotype has at least ten counts. This chain connects TRBV24-1 to TRBJ2-1; no reliable D call. The germline gives CDR1 KGHDR, CDR2 SFDVKD. The length of the CDR3 is 14 residues. Between the trimmed V and J ends, which lost 3 bases and 5 bases, there was a span of 10 bases. CDR3 in DNA: TGTGCCACCAGTGATCCCCCATACGACAATGAGCAGTTCTTC. It is translated as CATSDPPYDNEQFF.

This clonotype was seen repeatedly, ten times or more. V and J are TRBV12-3 or TRBV12-4 and TRBJ2-3; the D is unclear. Trimming left V 4 bases short and J 4 bases short, with 12 bases between. This CDR3 spans 14 amino acids. This chain's CDR3 is CASSSPVAPDTQYF. The CDR3 nucleotides read TGTGCCAGCAGTTCCCCTGTGGCTCCAGATACGCAGTATTTT.

This clonotype was observed many times. The rearrangement links TRBV10-2 to TRBJ2-5, with D perhaps matching TRBD1 (6 bases). This CDR3 spans 13 amino acids. The germline CDR1 and CDR2 sequences are WSHSY and SAAADI. Trimming took off 4 bases at V and 5 bases at J, with 11 bases between the two ends. The CDR3, as DNA: TGCGCCAGCAGTGCTCAGGGGTGGGAGACCCAGTACTTC. Amino acids: CASSAQGWETQYF.

V gene TRBV6-1 combines with J gene TRBJ2-7; 8 nucleotides align to TRBD2. This CDR3 is built from 13 residues. The V and J ends lost 6 bases and 4 bases, in that order; junction bases with no gene match: 5. Germline assignment: CDR1 MNHNS and CDR2 SASEGT. Here the CDR3 DNA reads TGTGCCAGCAGACTAGCGGAGACTTACGAGCAGTACTTC. As protein: CASRLAETYEQYF.

There are many counts of this clonotype. The rearrangement uses TRBV5-1 and TRBJ2-5, with D hard to call. V was trimmed by 6 bases and J by 1 base, leaving 4 bases between them. Germline CDR1 and CDR2: SGHRS and YFSETQ. This CDR3 is built from 11 residues. CDR3 coding DNA: TGCGCCAGCAAGCTCCAAGAGACCCAGTACTTC. It yields the protein CASKLQETQYF.

CDR3 sequence (DNA): TGCGCCAGCAGCCCGTACGGCGGAGGGGGAGAGCCCCAGCATTTT. Translation gives CASSPYGGGGEPQHF. The chain is built from TRBV5-1 and TRBJ1-5; a possible D gene is TRBD1 (6 bases). The CDR3 length is 15 residues. Per the germline V gene, CDR1 is SGHRS and CDR2 is YFSETQ. Trimming shortened V by 4 bases and J by 8 bases, and 19 bases separated the two germline ends.

This clonotype appeared a few times. This chain uses TRBV6-2 or TRBV6-3 with TRBJ2-1, with TRBD2 identical over 8 bases. The germline V gene encodes CDR1 MNHEY and CDR2 SVGEGT. The CDR3 has 16 residues. The ends lost 5 bases at V and 7 bases at J; junction bases unmatched: 13. CDR3 in amino acids: CASSEGRGLVWNEQFF. The CDR3 coding sequence is TGTGCCAGCAGTGAGGGAAGGGGACTAGTTTGGAATGAGCAGTTCTTC.

This clonotype occurred a few times. This sequence joins TRBV5-1 and TRBJ1-1; 7 nucleotides agree with TRBD1. The CDR3 consists of 16 residues. In germline, CDR1 is SGHRS, CDR2 YFSETQ. V lost 0 bases to trimming and J lost 4 bases; unmatched junction nucleotides: 9. CDR3 sequence: CASSLGTGVQGTEAFF. CDR3 nucleotides: TGCGCCAGCAGCTTGGGCACAGGGGTTCAGGGCACTGAAGCTTTCTTT.

This clonotype was observed a handful of times. CDR3 residues: CASGVGQPQHF. The CDR3 DNA sequence: TGTGCCAGCGGCGTCGGTCAGCCCCAGCATTTT. This chain joins TRBV6-1 and TRBJ1-5; D unclear. The V gene lost 8 bases and the J gene lost 6 bases, with 8 bases spanning the gap. The CDR3 extends over 11 amino acids. Per the germline V gene, CDR1 is MNHNS and CDR2 is SASEGT.

The chain is built from TRBV20-1 and TRBJ1-2; D gene uncertain. V was pared by 5 bases and J by 0 bases, with 13 bases between. CDR1 and CDR2 from the germline V gene are DFQATT and SNEGSKA (reference sequence). The CDR3 loop spans 14 amino acids. CDR3 in amino acids: CSAAGTTANYGYTF. CDR3 nucleotide sequence: TGCAGTGCTGCAGGCACCACAGCTAACTATGGCTACACCTTC.

This clonotype was found many times. The chain uses TRBV24-1 and TRBJ2-1, with a tentative D call TRBD1 (6 bases). Germline loops: CDR1 KGHDR, CDR2 SFDVKD. The CDR3 length is 14 residues. With 2 bases removed from V and 6 bases from J, the gap between germline ends came to 10 bases. The CDR3 DNA follows: TGTGCCACCAGTGATTGGACAGACGGCAATGAGCAGTTCTTC. It yields the protein CATSDWTDGNEQFF.

This clonotype appeared many times. The gene calls are TRBV5-1 and TRBJ1-5; unclear D gene. V lost 0 bases, J lost 9 bases, and 13 bases lay in between. There are 14 residues in the CDR3. Germline V gene sequence: CDR1 SGHRS, CDR2 YFSETQ. CDR3 residues: CASSLEGPQSPQHF. In nucleotides, the CDR3 is TGCGCCAGCAGCTTGGAGGGCCCCCAATCGCCCCAGCATTTT.

The chain links TRBV15 to TRBJ1-6; D remains unclear. V was clipped by 4 bases and J by 10 bases, with 11 bases between them. The CDR3 extends over 13 amino acids. Germline V CDR1 and CDR2: LNHNV, YYDKDF (reference sequence). Here the CDR3 reads CATSTGEYSPLHF. CDR3 nucleotide sequence: TGTGCCACCAGCACCGGGGAATACTCACCCCTCCACTTT.

Many counts were recorded for this clonotype. The chain recombines TRBV11-2 with TRBJ2-7; 7 bases are shared with TRBD1. V trimming: 1 base; J trimming: 9 bases; junction bases outside the gene matches: 12. The germline gives CDR1 SGHAT, CDR2 FQNNGV. CDR3 length: 15 amino acids. Written as DNA, the CDR3 is TGTGCCAGCAGCTTAGTTATGGACATCCCAGGGGGGCAGTACTTC. This sequence encodes CASSLVMDIPGGQYF.

This clonotype was picked up a small number of times. The chain combines TRBV2 with TRBJ2-3; weak D call: TRBD2 (6 bases). With 4 bases removed from V and 2 bases from J, the gap between germline ends came to 13 bases. Per the germline V gene, CDR1 is SNHLY and CDR2 is FYNNEI. The CDR3 extends over 15 amino acids. CDR3 bases: TGTGCCAGCAGTGGGGGCGGGGTTCTCACAGATACGCAGTATTTT. Translating it yields CASSGGGVLTDTQYF.

The rearrangement links TRBV7-9 to TRBJ2-1, with no clear D. V lost 6 bases to trimming and J lost 4 bases, with 7 bases between them. Germline V gene lookup returns CDR1 SEHNR and CDR2 FQNEAQ (reference sequence). The CDR3 is made up of 12 amino acids. Here the CDR3 reads CASSGIYNEQFF. For the CDR3, the DNA is TGTGCCAGCAGTGGGATTTACAATGAGCAGTTCTTC.

The chain carries TRBV11-2 and TRBJ1-1; D may be TRBD1 (5 bases). Deletions cut 1 base from V and 7 bases from J, with 7 bases between. Germline V gene lookup returns CDR1 SGHAT and CDR2 FQNNGV. This CDR3 spans 12 amino acids. CDR3 nucleotide sequence: TGTGCCAGCAGCTTAGGGGGCTATGAAGCTTTCTTT. Its translation is CASSLGGYEAFF.

About this clonotype: A read error is likely, as this CDR3 ends without the conserved phenylalanine or tryptophan. The rearrangement joins TRBV28 to TRBJ2-1, with 9 bases fitting TRBD1. V lost 8 bases to trimming and J lost 7 bases; unmatched junction nucleotides: 6. The length of the CDR3 is 13 residues. Germline CDR1 is MDHEN and CDR2 is SYDVKM. Here the CDR3 DNA reads TGTGCCAGCGACAGGGGGTATCGGAATGAGCAGTTCTTA. This encodes CASDRGYRNEQFL.

This clonotype appeared many times. The V call is TRBV14, the J call TRBJ1-1; 7 bases align to TRBD1. J gave up 5 bases and V 6 bases, and 9 bases lay outside the gene matches. Germline assignment: CDR1 SGHDN and CDR2 FVKESK. This CDR3 is 14 amino acids long. CDR3 in amino acids: CASRPTGVRTEAFF. CDR3 bases: TGTGCCAGCAGACCCACAGGGGTCAGGACTGAAGCTTTCTTT.

The gene calls are TRBV28 and TRBJ1-3; D uncertain. The CDR3 covers 15 residues. Looked up from germline, CDR1 is MDHEN and CDR2 is SYDVKM. Trimming took 5 bases from V and 0 from J, leaving 11 bases between them. CDR3 in amino acids: CASSGNRFSGNTIYF. DNA for the CDR3: TGTGCCAGCAGTGGGAACAGATTCTCTGGAAACACCATATATTTT.

There are many counts of this clonotype. The V gene is TRBV6-2 or TRBV6-3, the J gene TRBJ2-6; D unclear. CDR1 and CDR2 from the germline V gene are MNHEY and SVGEGT. This CDR3 region has 17 residues. Deletions cut 0 bases from V and 4 bases from J, with 13 bases between. The CDR3: CASSYSGLAPGANVLTF. The CDR3 bases are TGTGCCAGCAGTTACTCGGGGTTAGCTCCCGGGGCCAACGTCCTGACTTTC.

This clonotype was observed a handful of times. The chain employs TRBV6-5 and TRBJ1-3; D call uncertain. This CDR3 is 15 amino acids long. Trimming cost V 5 bases and J 4 bases, with 15 bases left between them. Germline values: CDR1 MNHEY, CDR2 SVGAGI. The CDR3 loop is CASSRGGSLGNTIYF. In DNA, the CDR3 is TGTGCCAGCAGTCGAGGAGGTTCTTTGGGAAACACCATATATTTT.

The chain links TRBV2 to TRBJ2-3, with 12 bases that match TRBD2. J lost 3 bases, V lost 6 bases, and 1 base had no gene match. From germline, CDR1 is SNHLY and CDR2 FYNNEI. The CDR3 has 14 residues. CDR3 in DNA: TGTGCCAGCAGCACTAGCGGGAGGACAGATACGCAGTATTTT. Translated, it gives CASSTSGRTDTQYF. Combining the CDR3 with reference TRBV2 and TRBJ2-3 gives the whole variable domain EPEVTQTPSHQVTQMGQEVILRCVPISNHLYFYWYRQILGQKVEFLVSFYNNEISEKSEIFDDQFSVERPDGSNFTLKIRSTKLEDSAMYFCASSTSGRTDTQYFGPGTRLTVL.

This clonotype was seen repeatedly, ten times or more. The CDR3 loop reads CASSLLGAGESNEQFF. CDR3 DNA sequence: TGTGCCAGCAGTCTCCTCGGGGCGGGAGAAAGCAATGAGCAGTTCTTC. The rearrangement joins TRBV28 to TRBJ2-1; 7 bases line up with TRBD2. The trim removed 5 bases at V and 6 bases at J, leaving 13 bases unmatched. The germline V gene encodes CDR1 MDHEN and CDR2 SYDVKM. This CDR3 contains 16 residues.